Below, 14 T cell receptor beta chains from the same sample are listed, as sequenced in a study of cytomegalovirus exposure and HLA in healthy donors. Primers: 60 Vbeta forward and 13 Jbeta reverse. Produced via immunoSEQ multiplex PCR; TCRdb's table is partial and in-frame only. This sample contains more than 200,000 clones. Sequenced material: PBMCs. The receptors originated from a woman under 40 in good health and CMV-seropositive.

The V call is TRBV18, the J call TRBJ1-6; possible D gene TRBD1, 6 bases. Germline lookup yields CDR1 KGHSH and CDR2 LQKENI. The V end was cut by 10 bases, the J end by 0 bases, with 16 bases between. This CDR3 contains 16 residues. CDR3 sequence: CATPTTGSSYNSPLHF. As DNA, the CDR3 is TGTGCCACTCCCACTACAGGGAGCTCCTATAATTCACCCCTCCACTTT.

The gene calls are TRBV27 and TRBJ2-5, with D possibly TRBD2 on 6 matching bases. This CDR3 is 13 amino acids long. Trimming took 2 bases from V and 5 from J, leaving 9 bases between them. Germline V gene lookup returns CDR1 MNHEY and CDR2 SMNVEV (reference sequence). In DNA, the CDR3 is TGTGCCAGCAGTTTAGGGGGGACGGAGACCCAGTACTTC. This encodes CASSLGGTETQYF.

The J gene is TRBJ1-1, the V gene TRBV5-1; 10 positions match TRBD1. Looked up from germline, CDR1 is SGHRS and CDR2 is YFSETQ. The J segment lost 4 bases and the V segment lost 4 bases, leaving 1 base of the junction unmatched. This CDR3 region has 13 residues. This CDR3 is CASSRDRGTEAFF. In DNA, the CDR3 is TGCGCCAGCAGCCGGGACAGGGGCACTGAAGCTTTCTTT.

The V and J genes are TRBV9 and TRBJ1-5; D not resolved. V gave up 0 bases and J gave up 4 bases, with 8 bases separating them. CDR3 size: 14 residues. Germline lookup yields CDR1 SGDLS and CDR2 YYNGEE. The CDR3 nucleotides read TGTGCCAGCAGCGTAGATAGTGTGAATCAGCCCCAGCATTTT. Protein sequence: CASSVDSVNQPQHF.

The chain joins TRBV28 to TRBJ1-4, with 8 bases that match TRBD1. Germline V gives CDR1 MDHEN, CDR2 SYDVKM. With V trimmed by 4 bases and J by 0 bases, 4 bases remained unmatched. This CDR3 is built from 16 residues. CDR3 loop: CASSSTDRATNEKLFF. The CDR3 bases are TGTGCCAGCAGTTCAACGGACAGGGCAACTAATGAAAAACTGTTTTTT. Variable domain in full (rest from reference TRBV28 and TRBJ1-4): DVKVTQSSRYLVKRTGEKVFLECVQDMDHENMFWYRQDPGLGLRLIYFSYDVKMKEKGDIPEGYSVSREKKERFSLILESASTNQTSMYLCASSSTDRATNEKLFFGSGTQLSVL.

This chain links TRBV7-2 with TRBJ2-3; 13 nucleotides align to TRBD2. The junction had 10 bases not matched to a gene; V was cut back by 4 bases and J by 6 bases. Germline CDR1 and CDR2: SGHTA and FQGNSA. The CDR3 totals 17 residues. The CDR3 coding sequence is TGTGCCAGCAGCTACTACCCACTAGCGGGAGGGCCCGATACGCAGTATTTT. Its protein is CASSYYPLAGGPDTQYF.

This chain joins TRBV27 and TRBJ1-1; 10 positions match TRBD1. The CDR3 totals 13 residues. The germline V gene has CDR1 MNHEY and CDR2 SMNVEV (reference sequence). After removal of 5 bases from V and 7 bases from J, the junction contained 4 bases not matched to a gene. CDR3 coding DNA: TGTGCCAGCAGTCGGACAGGGGGATTTGAAGCTTTCTTT. Amino acid sequence: CASSRTGGFEAFF.

The chain links TRBV12-5 to TRBJ2-6; a weak D match, TRBD1 (6 bases). V was clipped by 9 bases and J by 0 bases, with 12 bases between them. In germline, CDR1 is LGHNT, CDR2 FRNRAP. CDR3 size: 15 residues. As DNA, the CDR3 is TGTGCTAGCCAGGGGAGTAGCTCTGGGGCCAACGTCCTGACTTTC. Amino acid sequence: CASQGSSSGANVLTF.

This chain connects TRBV5-6 to TRBJ1-2; 9 nucleotides agree with TRBD1. This CDR3 region has 15 residues. With V trimmed by 4 bases and J by 4 bases, 8 bases remained unmatched. Germline assignment: CDR1 SGHDT and CDR2 YYEEEE. The CDR3 coding sequence is TGTGCCAGCAGCAGCCGGGACAGGGTTCTCTATGGCTACACCTTC. Translation: CASSSRDRVLYGYTF.

This sequence joins TRBV11-2 and TRBJ2-7; D is uncertain. The germline V gene encodes CDR1 SGHAT and CDR2 FQNNGV. V was pared by 4 bases and J by 5 bases, with 15 bases between. The CDR3 runs to 14 residues. CDR3 residues: CASSYPVTLHEQYF. CDR3 coding DNA: TGTGCCAGCAGCTATCCGGTAACGCTCCACGAGCAGTACTTC.

The chain links TRBV29-1 to TRBJ2-3; tentative D call: TRBD2 (5 bases). V shed 6 bases and J shed 2 bases, with 15 bases lying between them. The CDR3 length is 14 residues. Germline values: CDR1 SQVTM, CDR2 ANQGSEA. The CDR3 spells CSVRIATLTDTQYF. CDR3 sequence (DNA): TGCAGCGTCCGGATAGCGACCCTCACAGATACGCAGTATTTT.

The chain carries TRBV14 and TRBJ1-2; TRBD1 matches at 9 bases. Trimming took 2 bases from V and 4 from J; bases not matched to a gene: 5. Germline-derived CDR1 and CDR2 are SGHDN and FVKESK. This CDR3 is built from 15 residues. The DNA for the CDR3 is TGTGCCAGCAGCCAACCCGGGACAGGGACCTATGGCTACACCTTC. This translates into CASSQPGTGTYGYTF.

V gene TRBV19 combines with J gene TRBJ1-1; D gene uncertain. The germline V gene encodes CDR1 LNHDA and CDR2 SQIVND (reference sequence). This CDR3 region has 12 residues. V was pared by 3 bases and J by 8 bases, with 10 bases between. Written as DNA, the CDR3 is TGTGCCAGTAGTATTGCGGGGATGGAAGCTTTCTTT. As protein: CASSIAGMEAFF.

CDR3 in DNA: TGTGCCAGCAGCGTAGACCCGGGACAGGGGGCCTACGAGCAGTACTTC. Amino acid sequence: CASSVDPGQGAYEQYF. The chain uses TRBV9 and TRBJ2-7; the match to TRBD1 covers 11 bases. The germline CDR1 and CDR2 sequences are SGDLS and YYNGEE. The J segment lost 2 bases and the V segment lost 0 bases, leaving 4 bases of the junction unmatched. This CDR3 has 16 amino acids.